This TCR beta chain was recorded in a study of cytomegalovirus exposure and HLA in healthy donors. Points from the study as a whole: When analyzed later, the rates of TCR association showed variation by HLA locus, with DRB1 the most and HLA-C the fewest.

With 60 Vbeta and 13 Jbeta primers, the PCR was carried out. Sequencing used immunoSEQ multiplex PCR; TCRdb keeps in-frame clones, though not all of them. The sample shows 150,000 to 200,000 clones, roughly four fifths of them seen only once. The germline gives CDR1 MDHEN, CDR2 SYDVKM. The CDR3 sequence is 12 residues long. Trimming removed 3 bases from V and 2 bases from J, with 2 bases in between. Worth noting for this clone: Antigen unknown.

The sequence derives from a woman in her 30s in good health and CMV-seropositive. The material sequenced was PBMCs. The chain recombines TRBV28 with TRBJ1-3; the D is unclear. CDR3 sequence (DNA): TGTGCCAGCAGTTTCACTGGAAACACCATATATTTT. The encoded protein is CASSFTGNTIYF.